These 26 T cell receptor beta chains share one sample of origin, sequenced in a study of cytomegalovirus exposure and HLA in healthy donors. The method was immunoSEQ multiplex PCR; TCRdb's version includes in-frame clones alone and lacks a portion of them. The sample has tens of thousands of clones, roughly 96% seen once. The sample taken for sequencing was PBMCs. These receptors were taken from a woman aged 18 to 35 in good health and CMV-seronegative.

Notes on this clone: The sample holds other DNA sequences that translate to the same CDR3. V gene TRBV28 combines with J gene TRBJ2-7; D not certain. The CDR3 runs to 12 residues. Trimming shortened V by 5 bases and J by 0 bases, and 5 bases separated the two germline ends. In germline, CDR1 is MDHEN, CDR2 SYDVKM. The CDR3 reads CASSLSSYEQYF. In nucleotides, the CDR3 is TGTGCCAGCAGTCTAAGCTCCTACGAGCAGTACTTC.

This clone has just one count. The V and J genes are TRBV5-4 and TRBJ2-4, with TRBD2 as a possible D gene (6 bases). There are 14 residues in the CDR3. The V end lost 4 bases, the J end lost 8 bases, and 16 bases lay between the germline ends. The germline CDR1 and CDR2 sequences are SGHNT and YYREEE (reference sequence). The CDR3 nucleotides are TGTGCCAGCAGCCCCTACGGTCGGGGGTACATTCAGTACTTC. This gives the protein CASSPYGRGYIQYF.

This chain joins TRBV18 and TRBJ1-2; D is uncertain. Germline CDR1 reads KGHSH; CDR2 reads LQKENI. Deletions cut 5 bases from V and 8 bases from J, with 18 bases between. This CDR3 is built from 14 residues. CDR3 sequence: CASSTAGSSGGYTF. The CDR3 coding sequence is TGTGCCAGCTCAACCGCAGGATCCTCGGGGGGCTACACCTTC. Looking up the rest from reference TRBV18 and TRBJ1-2 gives the full variable domain: NAGVMQNPRHLVRRRGQEARLRCSPMKGHSHVYWYRQLPEEGLKFMVYLQKENIIDESGMPKERFSAEFPKEGPSILRIQQVVRGDSAAYFCASSTAGSSGGYTFGSGTRLTVV.

The chain employs TRBV27 and TRBJ1-2; D not resolved. This CDR3 comprises 15 residues. Trimming took off 0 bases at V and 4 bases at J, with 12 bases between the two ends. Germline CDR1 and CDR2: MNHEY and SMNVEV (reference sequence). The CDR3 nucleotides are TGTGCCAGCAGTTTATCGAACCCCTCGAGCTATGGCTACACCTTC. Protein sequence: CASSLSNPSSYGYTF.

V and J are TRBV6-5 and TRBJ2-7; D ambiguous. Trimming pared 4 bases from V and 0 bases from J, leaving 13 bases between. The CDR3 length is 15 residues. Germline assignment: CDR1 MNHEY and CDR2 SVGAGI. The CDR3 DNA follows: TGTGCCAGCAGTTTTCTCAGGTCCCCCTCCTACGAGCAGTACTTC. This gives the protein CASSFLRSPSYEQYF.

The chain has TRBV4-1 and TRBJ2-5, with 11 bases that match TRBD2. V was clipped by 2 bases and J by 10 bases; unmatched bases: 15. This CDR3 is built from 17 residues. CDR1 is MGHRA and CDR2 is YSYEKL in the germline V gene. For the CDR3, the DNA is TGCGCCAGCAGCCAACTTAGCGGGGGGGCATCCCCAAGGAGCCAGTACTTC. Its protein product is CASSQLSGGASPRSQYF.

The DNA for the CDR3 is TGTGCCAGTAGTATAGCCCTAAGCTCCTACAATGAGCAGTTCTTC. Protein sequence: CASSIALSSYNEQFF. The chain joins TRBV19 to TRBJ2-1; D remains unclear. The CDR3 consists of 15 residues. Germline V gives CDR1 LNHDA, CDR2 SQIVND (reference sequence). The ends were cut back, 1 base at V and 0 bases at J, with 7 bases in the middle.

The rearrangement uses TRBV7-2 and TRBJ2-1; D might be TRBD1 (5 bases). Trimming shortened V by 2 bases and J by 6 bases, and 20 bases separated the two germline ends. The CDR3 totals 17 residues. Germline CDR1 reads SGHTA; CDR2 reads FQGNSA. The CDR3 reads CASSLNSVHLGRNEQFF. CDR3 coding DNA: TGTGCCAGCAGCTTAAACTCGGTTCATTTGGGGCGCAATGAGCAGTTCTTC.

This rearrangement joins TRBV29-1 to TRBJ2-5; possible D gene TRBD2, 5 bases. CDR3 size: 13 residues. Germline V gives CDR1 SQVTM, CDR2 ANQGSEA. V was pared by 7 bases and J by 2 bases, with 14 bases between. The CDR3 nucleotides read TGCAGCGGGGGATGGACTCCGCAAGAGACCCAGTACTTC. It codes for CSGGWTPQETQYF.

V and J are TRBV30 and TRBJ2-5, with 8 bases matching TRBD2. CDR3 size: 16 residues. Trimming took 0 bases from V and 1 from J; bases not matched to a gene: 7. Germline V lookup: CDR1 GTSNPN, CDR2 SVGIG (reference sequence). The CDR3 coding sequence is TGTGCCTGGAGTGTAGGAGCGGGAGAGCTCCAAGAGACCCAGTACTTC. This encodes CAWSVGAGELQETQYF.

This sequence joins TRBV27 and TRBJ1-5; D call uncertain. CDR1 MNHEY and CDR2 SMNVEV come from the germline V gene (reference sequence). CDR3 length: 15 residues. V was pared by 0 bases and J by 1 base, with 7 bases between. The CDR3 coding sequence is TGTGCCAGCAGTTTATCCAGTCGCAGCAATCAGCCCCAGCATTTT. The encoded protein is CASSLSSRSNQPQHF.

The V and J genes are TRBV29-1 and TRBJ2-3; D remains unclear. There are 14 residues in the CDR3. Germline lookup yields CDR1 SQVTM and CDR2 ANQGSEA. V lost 0 bases and J 2 bases, leaving 9 bases between the germline ends. The CDR3 protein is CSVEDPRPTDTQYF. CDR3 coding DNA: TGCAGCGTTGAAGATCCGCGGCCCACAGATACGCAGTATTTT.

The J gene is TRBJ2-1, the V gene TRBV9, with 8 bases matching TRBD2. Per the germline V gene, CDR1 is SGDLS and CDR2 is YYNGEE. The V gene end was trimmed by 1 base and the J gene end by 9 bases; junction bases not matched to a gene: 6. This CDR3 has 14 residues. As DNA, the CDR3 is TGTGCCAGCAGCGTATACAGCGGGGGTAGTGAGCAGTTCTTC. Protein product: CASSVYSGGSEQFF. Supplemented by reference TRBV9 and TRBJ2-1, the full variable domain reads DSGVTQTPKHLITATGQRVTLRCSPRSGDLSVYWYQQSLDQGLQFLIQYYNGEERAKGNILERFSAQQFPDLHSELNLSSLELGDSALYFCASSVYSGGSEQFFGPGTRLTVL.

V gene TRBV4-1 combines with J gene TRBJ2-1; D possibly corresponds to TRBD1 (5 bases). The CDR3 extends over 13 amino acids. V lost 3 bases and J 7 bases, leaving 10 bases between the germline ends. Germline CDR1 MGHRA, CDR2 YSYEKL. This CDR3 is CASSHLQGNEQFF. DNA of the CDR3: TGCGCCAGCAGCCATCTTCAGGGAAATGAGCAGTTCTTC.

The chain recombines TRBV28 with TRBJ2-3, with 8 bases that match TRBD1. Germline-derived CDR1 and CDR2 are MDHEN and SYDVKM. This CDR3 is 16 amino acids long. The V and J ends lost 6 bases and 7 bases, in that order; junction bases with no gene match: 15. CDR3 sequence: CASSKGQESLAYTQYF. CDR3 coding DNA: TGTGCCAGCAGCAAGGGACAGGAGTCTCTAGCTTATACGCAGTATTTT.

The chain combines TRBV27 with TRBJ1-2, with D perhaps matching TRBD1 (6 bases). This CDR3 is built from 15 residues. CDR1 MNHEY and CDR2 SMNVEV come from the germline V gene (reference sequence). V lost 3 bases and J 8 bases, leaving 19 bases between the germline ends. The chain's CDR3 is CASSLGAQPGAGYTF. The CDR3 nucleotides read TGTGCCAGCAGTTTGGGGGCCCAACCAGGGGCCGGCTACACCTTC.

This chain joins TRBV10-2 and TRBJ2-6; tentative D call: TRBD2 (5 bases). Trimming shortened V by 3 bases and J by 4 bases, and 13 bases separated the two germline ends. This CDR3 has 16 amino acids. Germline CDR1 and CDR2: WSHSY and SAAADI. The CDR3 spells CASSEPPSIGANVLTF. The CDR3 DNA reads TGCGCCAGCAGTGAACCTCCTAGCATCGGGGCCAACGTCCTGACTTTC.

V and J are TRBV11-2 and TRBJ2-5; D perhaps matches TRBD2 (6 bases). This CDR3 spans 15 amino acids. Germline CDR1 is SGHAT and CDR2 is FQNNGV. Deletions cut 1 base from V and 1 base from J, with 10 bases between. CDR3 amino acids: CASSLAGRIQETQYF. CDR3 bases: TGTGCCAGCAGCTTAGCGGGGAGGATCCAAGAGACCCAGTACTTC.

The V and J genes are TRBV7-6 and TRBJ2-1; TRBD2 matches at 12 bases. CDR1 SGHVS and CDR2 FNYEAQ come from the germline V gene. CDR3 size: 17 residues. V shed 5 bases and J 6 bases; nucleotides not matched to a gene: 11. The CDR3 loop reads CASSPGLAGSHFNEQFF. The CDR3 DNA reads TGTGCCAGCAGCCCCGGACTAGCGGGGTCCCACTTCAATGAGCAGTTCTTC.

The rearrangement joins TRBV7-2 to TRBJ2-1, with D hard to call. Trimming removed 2 bases from V and 13 bases from J, with 12 bases in between. The CDR3 has 12 amino acids. Germline CDR1 SGHTA, CDR2 FQGNSA. CDR3 sequence reads: CASSLTASRQFF. The CDR3 coding sequence is TGTGCCAGCAGCTTAACGGCTAGTCGCCAGTTCTTC.

The chain uses TRBV5-8 and TRBJ2-7; D may be TRBD1 (5 bases). The V gene's germline CDR1 is SGHTS and CDR2 YDEGEE. V was clipped by 1 base and J by 1 base, with 12 bases between them. The CDR3 consists of 15 residues. The CDR3 DNA follows: TGTGCCAGCAGCTTGAGGGCAGGGCAGTCCTACGAGCAGTACTTC. This translates into CASSLRAGQSYEQYF.

V usage is TRBV9 and J usage is TRBJ2-1, with 8 bases identical to TRBD1. Germline CDR1 SGDLS, CDR2 YYNGEE. CDR3 size: 15 residues. Germline trimming cut 3 bases from V and 0 bases from J; bases unmatched to any gene: 2. The DNA for the CDR3 is TGTGCCAGCAGCGACGGACAGGGCTCCTACAATGAGCAGTTCTTC. Encoded protein: CASSDGQGSYNEQFF.

This chain uses TRBV11-2 with TRBJ2-5, with 13 nucleotides matching TRBD2. Germline assignment: CDR1 SGHAT and CDR2 FQNNGV. Unmatched junction bases numbered 6, after V lost 5 bases and J lost 0 bases. This CDR3 is built from 17 residues. The CDR3 nucleotides read TGTGCCAGCAGCCCTCAGGGACTAGCGGGGAACCAAGAGACCCAGTACTTC. Translation: CASSPQGLAGNQETQYF.

The J gene is TRBJ1-4, the V gene TRBV21-1; TRBD1 reflects the table's D call only, with no check against the DNA. TRBV21-1 constitutes a pseudogene. The CDR3 has 13 residues. Here the CDR3 DNA reads TGTGCCAGCGAATCCAGGGGTGGCGAAAAACTGTTTTTT. Translating it yields CASESRGGEKLFF.

The rearrangement uses TRBV4-3 and TRBJ1-5, with 8 bases lining up with TRBD1. CDR3 length equals 13 residues. V shed 2 bases and J 6 bases; nucleotides not matched to a gene: 0. Germline V lookup: CDR1 LGHNA, CDR2 YSLEER. For the CDR3, the DNA is TGCGCCAGCAGCCAAACAGGGGGTCAGCCCCAGCATTTT. Translated, it gives CASSQTGGQPQHF.

The V and J genes are TRBV5-1 and TRBJ2-7; 9 bases agree with TRBD1. This CDR3 is 15 amino acids long. Germline CDR1 SGHRS, CDR2 YFSETQ. V gave up 1 base and J gave up 2 bases; unmatched junction bases: 4. DNA for the CDR3: TGCGCCAGCAGCTTGACAGGGGGCGGTCCCTACGAGCAGTACTTC. Its protein product is CASSLTGGGPYEQYF.